This T cell receptor (beta chain) stems from a study of blood T cell repertoires in COVID-19. Study-wide context: Nucleic acid was either cDNA or gDNA, and it came from T cells, B-cell-depleted T cells, or PBMCs.

Germline-derived CDR1 and CDR2 are SGHRS and YFSETQ. The V segment lost 0 bases and the J segment 5 bases; nucleotides outside the gene matches: 1. This CDR3 region has 15 residues. Original analysis: Reference gene primer amplification in the assay estimated nucleated cell counts. The table came from immunoSEQ multiplex PCR; TCRdb's copy has only in-frame clones and leaves some out. Clonal size and the V and J genes are those of that table, whereas D and trimming came from the DNA. The sample carries about 300,000 clones, over 75% recorded once. The clonotype comes from a human donor in a cohort sampled during active COVID-19. The sequenced sample was peripheral blood. The V and J genes are TRBV5-1 and TRBJ2-1, with 11 bases aligning to TRBD2. CDR3 region: CASSLVAGGDNEQFF. Here the CDR3 DNA reads TGCGCCAGCAGCTTGGTAGCGGGAGGGGACAATGAGCAGTTCTTC.